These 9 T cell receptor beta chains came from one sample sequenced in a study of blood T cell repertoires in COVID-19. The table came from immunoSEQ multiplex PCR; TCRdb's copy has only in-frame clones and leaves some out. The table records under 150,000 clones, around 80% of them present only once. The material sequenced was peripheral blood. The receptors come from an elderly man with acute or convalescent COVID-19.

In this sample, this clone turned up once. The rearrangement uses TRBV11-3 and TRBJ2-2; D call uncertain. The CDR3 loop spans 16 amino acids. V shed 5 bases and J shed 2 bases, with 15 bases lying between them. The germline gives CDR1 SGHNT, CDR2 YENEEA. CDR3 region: CASSKREEANTGELFF. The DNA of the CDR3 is TGTGCCAGCAGCAAGCGTGAAGAGGCTAACACCGGGGAGCTGTTTTTT.

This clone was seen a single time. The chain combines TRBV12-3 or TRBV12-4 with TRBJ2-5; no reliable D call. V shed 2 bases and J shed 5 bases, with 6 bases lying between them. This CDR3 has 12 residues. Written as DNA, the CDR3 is TGTGCCAGCAGTTTAAGGCGGGAGACCCAGTACTTC. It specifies CASSLRRETQYF.

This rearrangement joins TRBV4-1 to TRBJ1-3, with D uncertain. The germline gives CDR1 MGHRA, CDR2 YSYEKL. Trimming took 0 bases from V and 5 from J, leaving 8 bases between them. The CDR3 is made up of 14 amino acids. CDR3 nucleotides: TGCGCCAGCAGCCAAGAACCGAGCCGAAACACCATATATTTT. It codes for CASSQEPSRNTIYF.

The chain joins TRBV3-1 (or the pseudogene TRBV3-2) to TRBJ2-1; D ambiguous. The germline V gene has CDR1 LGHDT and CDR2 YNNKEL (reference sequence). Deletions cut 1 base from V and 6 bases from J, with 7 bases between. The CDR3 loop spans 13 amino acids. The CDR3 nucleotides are TGTGCCAGCAGCCAAGGTCCAGGCAATGAGCAGTTCTTC. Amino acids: CASSQGPGNEQFF.

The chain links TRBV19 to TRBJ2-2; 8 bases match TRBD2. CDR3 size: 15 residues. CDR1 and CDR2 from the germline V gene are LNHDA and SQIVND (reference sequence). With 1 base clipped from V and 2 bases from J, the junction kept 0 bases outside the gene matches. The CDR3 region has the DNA TGTGCCAGTAGTATAGTAGCGGGAAACACCGGGGAGCTGTTTTTT. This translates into CASSIVAGNTGELFF. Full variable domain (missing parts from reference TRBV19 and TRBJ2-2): DGGITQSPKYLFRKEGQNVTLSCEQNLNHDAMYWYRQDPGQGLRLIYYSQIVNDFQKGDIAEGYSVSREKKESFPLTVTSAQKNPTAFYLCASSIVAGNTGELFFGEGSRLTVL.

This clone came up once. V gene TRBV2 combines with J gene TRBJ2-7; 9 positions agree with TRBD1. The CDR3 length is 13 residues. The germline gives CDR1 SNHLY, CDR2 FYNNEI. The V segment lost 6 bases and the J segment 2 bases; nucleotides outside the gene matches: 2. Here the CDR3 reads CASRGQGAYEQYF. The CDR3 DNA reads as TGTGCCAGCAGGGGACAGGGAGCCTACGAGCAGTACTTC.

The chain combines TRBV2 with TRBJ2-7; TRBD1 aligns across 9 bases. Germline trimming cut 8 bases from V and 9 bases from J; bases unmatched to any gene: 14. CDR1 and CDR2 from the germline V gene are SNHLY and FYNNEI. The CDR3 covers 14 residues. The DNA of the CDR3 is TGTGCCAGCGGTGGGACAGGGTCAAGGGAGGGGCAGTACTTC. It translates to CASGGTGSREGQYF. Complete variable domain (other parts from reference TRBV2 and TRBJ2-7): EPEVTQTPSHQVTQMGQEVILRCVPISNHLYFYWYRQILGQKVEFLVSFYNNEISEKSEIFDDQFSVERPDGSNFTLKIRSTKLEDSAMYFCASGGTGSREGQYFGPGTRLTVT.

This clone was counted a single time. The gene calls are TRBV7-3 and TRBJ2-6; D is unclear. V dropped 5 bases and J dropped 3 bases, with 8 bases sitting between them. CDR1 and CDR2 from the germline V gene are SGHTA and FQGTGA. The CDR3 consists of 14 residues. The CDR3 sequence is CASSPVRGANVLTF. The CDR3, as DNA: TGTGCCAGCAGCCCCGTTCGTGGGGCCAACGTCCTGACTTTC.

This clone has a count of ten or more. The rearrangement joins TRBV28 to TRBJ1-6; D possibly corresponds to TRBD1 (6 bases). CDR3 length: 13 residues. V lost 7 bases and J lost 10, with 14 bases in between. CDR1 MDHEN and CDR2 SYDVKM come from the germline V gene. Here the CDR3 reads CASTRGGGSPLHF. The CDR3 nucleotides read TGTGCCAGCACTCGGGGGGGCGGATCACCCCTCCACTTT.